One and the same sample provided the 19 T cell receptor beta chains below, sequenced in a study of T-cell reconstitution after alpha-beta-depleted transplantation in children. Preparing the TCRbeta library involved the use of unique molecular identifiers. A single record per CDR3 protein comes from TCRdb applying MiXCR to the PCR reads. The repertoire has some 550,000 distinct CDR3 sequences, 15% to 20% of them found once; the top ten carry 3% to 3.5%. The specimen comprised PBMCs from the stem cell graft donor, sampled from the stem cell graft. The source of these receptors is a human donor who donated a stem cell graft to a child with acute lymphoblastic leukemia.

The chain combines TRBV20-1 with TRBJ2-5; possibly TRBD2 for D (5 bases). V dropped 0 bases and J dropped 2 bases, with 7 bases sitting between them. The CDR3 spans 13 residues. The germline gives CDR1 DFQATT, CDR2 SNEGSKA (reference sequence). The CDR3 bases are TGCAGTGCTAGAGAGTCGGGGCAAGAGACCCAGTACTTC. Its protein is CSARESGQETQYF.

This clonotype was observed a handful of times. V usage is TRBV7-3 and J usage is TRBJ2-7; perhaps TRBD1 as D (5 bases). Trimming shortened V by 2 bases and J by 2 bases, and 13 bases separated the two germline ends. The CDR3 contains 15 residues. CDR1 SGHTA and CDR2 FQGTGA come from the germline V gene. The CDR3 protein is CASSLGPGWPYEQYF. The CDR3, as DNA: TGTGCCAGCAGCTTAGGTCCAGGGTGGCCCTACGAGCAGTACTTC.

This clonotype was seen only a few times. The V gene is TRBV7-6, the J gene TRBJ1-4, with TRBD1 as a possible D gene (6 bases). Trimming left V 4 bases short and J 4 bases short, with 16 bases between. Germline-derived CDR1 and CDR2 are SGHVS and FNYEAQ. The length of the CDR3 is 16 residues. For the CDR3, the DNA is TGTGCCAGCAGCTCGTTTGGGGCAGGGGTTAATGAAAAACTGTTTTTT. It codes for CASSSFGAGVNEKLFF.

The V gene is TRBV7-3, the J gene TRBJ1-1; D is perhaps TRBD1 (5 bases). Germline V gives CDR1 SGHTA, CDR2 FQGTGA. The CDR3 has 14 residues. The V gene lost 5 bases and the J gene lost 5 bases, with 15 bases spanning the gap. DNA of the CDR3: TGTGCCAGCAGCGTCAGGGATGGAGAAACTGAAGCTTTCTTT. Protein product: CASSVRDGETEAFF.

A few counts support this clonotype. The CDR3 nucleotides are TGTGCCAGCAGCAAGACCTTCGGGACGGCAGCCTACGAGCAGTACTTC. Amino acids: CASSKTFGTAAYEQYF. V and J are TRBV7-9 and TRBJ2-7; D possibly uses TRBD1 or TRBD2 (5 bases each). CDR1 SEHNR and CDR2 FQNEAQ come from the germline V gene (reference sequence). The CDR3 length is 16 residues. Trimming stripped 5 bases from V and 2 bases from J, with 19 bases between.

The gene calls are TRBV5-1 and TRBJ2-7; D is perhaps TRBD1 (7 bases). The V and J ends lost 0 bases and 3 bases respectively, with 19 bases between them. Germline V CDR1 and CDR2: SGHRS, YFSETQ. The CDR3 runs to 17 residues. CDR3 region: CASSLAGGGDEYYEQYF. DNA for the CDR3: TGCGCCAGCAGCTTGGCCGGAGGGGGCGATGAATACTACGAGCAGTACTTC.

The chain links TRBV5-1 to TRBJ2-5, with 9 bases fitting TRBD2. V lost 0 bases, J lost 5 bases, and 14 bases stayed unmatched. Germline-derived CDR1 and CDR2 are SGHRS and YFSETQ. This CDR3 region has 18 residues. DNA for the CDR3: TGCGCCAGCAGCTTGGCCGAAGTTAGCGGGAGCCCCACTGAGACCCAGTACTTC. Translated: CASSLAEVSGSPTETQYF.

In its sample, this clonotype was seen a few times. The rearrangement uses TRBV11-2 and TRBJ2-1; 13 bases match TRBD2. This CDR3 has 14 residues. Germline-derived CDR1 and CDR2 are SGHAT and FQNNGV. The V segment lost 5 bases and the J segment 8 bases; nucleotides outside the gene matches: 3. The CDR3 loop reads CASSTTSGRDEQFF. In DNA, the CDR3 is TGTGCCAGCAGCACCACTAGCGGGAGGGATGAGCAGTTCTTC.

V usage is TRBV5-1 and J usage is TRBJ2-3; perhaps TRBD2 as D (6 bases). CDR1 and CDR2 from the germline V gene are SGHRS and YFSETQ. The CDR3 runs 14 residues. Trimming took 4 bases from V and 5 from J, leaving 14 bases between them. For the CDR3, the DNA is TGCGCCAGCAGCGGTCCGGGACTTCAAGATACGCAGTATTTT. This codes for CASSGPGLQDTQYF.

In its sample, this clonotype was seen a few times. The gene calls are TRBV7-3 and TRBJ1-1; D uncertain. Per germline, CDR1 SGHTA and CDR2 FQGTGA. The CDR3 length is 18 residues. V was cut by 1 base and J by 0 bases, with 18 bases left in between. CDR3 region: CASSLKGVRQLMNTEAFF. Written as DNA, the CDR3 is TGTGCCAGCAGCTTAAAGGGTGTCCGACAACTCATGAACACTGAAGCTTTCTTT. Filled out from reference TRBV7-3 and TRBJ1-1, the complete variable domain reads GAGVSQTPSNKVTEKGKYVELRCDPISGHTALYWYRQSLGQGPEFLIYFQGTGAADDSGLPNDRFFAVRPEGSVSTLKIQRTERGDSAVYLCASSLKGVRQLMNTEAFFGQGTRLTVV.

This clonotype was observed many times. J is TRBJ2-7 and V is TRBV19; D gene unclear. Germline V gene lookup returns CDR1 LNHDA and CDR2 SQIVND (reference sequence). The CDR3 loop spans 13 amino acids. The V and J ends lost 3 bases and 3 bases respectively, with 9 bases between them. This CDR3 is CASSIGQSYEQYF. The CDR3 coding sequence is TGTGCCAGTAGTATCGGTCAAAGCTACGAGCAGTACTTC.

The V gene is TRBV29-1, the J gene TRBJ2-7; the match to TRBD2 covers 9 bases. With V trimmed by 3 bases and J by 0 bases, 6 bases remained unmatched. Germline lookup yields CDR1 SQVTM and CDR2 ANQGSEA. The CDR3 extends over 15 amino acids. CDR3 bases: TGCAGCGTTGAGGTGAGCGGGAGGCCCTCCTACGAGCAGTACTTC. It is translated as CSVEVSGRPSYEQYF.

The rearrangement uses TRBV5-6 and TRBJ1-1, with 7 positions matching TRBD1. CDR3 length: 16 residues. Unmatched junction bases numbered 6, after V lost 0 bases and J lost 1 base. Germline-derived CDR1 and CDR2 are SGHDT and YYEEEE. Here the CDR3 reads CASSLVFHRGNTEAFF. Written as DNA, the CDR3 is TGTGCCAGCAGCTTGGTGTTCCACAGGGGGAACACTGAAGCTTTCTTT. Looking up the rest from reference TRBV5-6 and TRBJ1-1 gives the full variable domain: DAGVTQSPTHLIKTRGQQVTLRCSPKSGHDTVSWYQQALGQGPQFIFQYYEEEERQRGNFPDRFSGHQFPNYSSELNVNALLLGDSALYLCASSLVFHRGNTEAFFGQGTRLTVV.

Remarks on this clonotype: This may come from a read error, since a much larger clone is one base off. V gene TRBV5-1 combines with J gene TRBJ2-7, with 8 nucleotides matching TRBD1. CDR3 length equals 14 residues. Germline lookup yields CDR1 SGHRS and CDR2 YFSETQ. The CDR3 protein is CASSLWTGSYKQYF. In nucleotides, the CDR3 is TGCGCCAGCAGCTTGTGGACAGGGTCCTACAAGCAGTACTTC.

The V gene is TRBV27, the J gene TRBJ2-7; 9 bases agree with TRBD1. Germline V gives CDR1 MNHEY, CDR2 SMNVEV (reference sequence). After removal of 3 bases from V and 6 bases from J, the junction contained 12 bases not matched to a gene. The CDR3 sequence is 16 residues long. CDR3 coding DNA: TGTGCCAGCAGTTTTGCCGCCGGGACAGGGAGGCGCGAGCAGTACTTC. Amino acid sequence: CASSFAAGTGRREQYF.

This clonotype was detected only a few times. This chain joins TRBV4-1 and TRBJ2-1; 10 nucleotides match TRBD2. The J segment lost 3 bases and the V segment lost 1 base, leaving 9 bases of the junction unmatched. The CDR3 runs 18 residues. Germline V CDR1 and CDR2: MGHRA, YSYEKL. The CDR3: CASSQGWASGSLYNEQFF. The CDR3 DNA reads TGCGCCAGCAGCCAAGGATGGGCTAGCGGGAGCCTCTACAATGAGCAGTTCTTC.

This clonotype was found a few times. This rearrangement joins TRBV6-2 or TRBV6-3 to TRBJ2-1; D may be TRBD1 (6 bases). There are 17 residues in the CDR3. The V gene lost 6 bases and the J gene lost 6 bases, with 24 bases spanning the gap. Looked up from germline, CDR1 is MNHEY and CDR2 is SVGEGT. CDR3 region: CASRRPSYRVVSNEQFF. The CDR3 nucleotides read TGTGCCAGCAGACGACCGAGTTACAGGGTCGTCAGCAATGAGCAGTTCTTC.

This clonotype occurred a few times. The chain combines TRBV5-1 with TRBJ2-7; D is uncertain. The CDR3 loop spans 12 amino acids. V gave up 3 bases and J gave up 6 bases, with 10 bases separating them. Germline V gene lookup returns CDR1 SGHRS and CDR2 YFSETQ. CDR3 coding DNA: TGCGCCAGCAGCTCATTCGTCGCCGAGCAGTACTTC. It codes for CASSSFVAEQYF.

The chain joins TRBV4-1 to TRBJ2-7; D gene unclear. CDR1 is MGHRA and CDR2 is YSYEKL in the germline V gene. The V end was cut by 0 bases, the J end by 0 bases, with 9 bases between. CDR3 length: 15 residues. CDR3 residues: CASSQENLDSYEQYF. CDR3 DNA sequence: TGCGCCAGCAGCCAAGAGAATCTGGACTCCTACGAGCAGTACTTC.